This TCR beta chain was captured by sequencing in a study of T-cell reconstitution after alpha-beta-depleted transplantation in children. Comments on this clonotype: The antigen is undetermined.

Points from the study as a whole: One year post-transplant, T-cell counts and diversity were largely derived from T cells produced anew. It was reported that alpha-beta T cells came from several hundred expanded graft clones (about two months after transplant).

Trimming cost V 6 bases and J 3 bases; bases outside gene matches: 11. The CDR3 is 16 residues long. CDR1 is LNHDA, CDR2 SQIVND, per germline (reference sequence). Library preparation (for TCRbeta) was performed with unique molecular identifiers. MiXCR, applied by TCRdb to the PCR reads, yields one record per CDR3 protein. The sample includes around 180,000 distinct CDR3 sequences, around 10% of them seen just once. Sequenced material: PBMCs, taken before TCRalphabeta/CD19-depleted stem cell transplant. The sequence was obtained from a boy aged 2 to 9 with acute myeloid leukemia, due to receive a stem cell transplant. V is TRBV19 and J is TRBJ2-1; TRBD2 agrees at 7 bases. CDR3 amino acids: CASSPIWGDYYNEQFF. In nucleotides, the CDR3 is TGTGCCAGTAGCCCAATTTGGGGGGACTACTACAATGAGCAGTTCTTC.